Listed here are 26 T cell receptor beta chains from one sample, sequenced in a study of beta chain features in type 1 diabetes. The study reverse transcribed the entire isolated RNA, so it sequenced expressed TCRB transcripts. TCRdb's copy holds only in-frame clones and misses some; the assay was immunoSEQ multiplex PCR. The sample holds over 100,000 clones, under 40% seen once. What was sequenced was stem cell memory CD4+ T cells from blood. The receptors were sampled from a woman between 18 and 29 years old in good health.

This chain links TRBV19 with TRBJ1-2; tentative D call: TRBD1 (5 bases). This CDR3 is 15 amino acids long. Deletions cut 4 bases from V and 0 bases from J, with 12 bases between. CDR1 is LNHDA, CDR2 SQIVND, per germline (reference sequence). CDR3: CASSNPTVANYGYTF. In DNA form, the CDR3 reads TGTGCCAGTAGTAATCCGACAGTCGCTAACTATGGCTACACCTTC. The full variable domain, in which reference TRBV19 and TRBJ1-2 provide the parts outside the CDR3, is DGGITQSPKYLFRKEGQNVTLSCEQNLNHDAMYWYRQDPGQGLRLIYYSQIVNDFQKGDIAEGYSVSREKKESFPLTVTSAQKNPTAFYLCASSNPTVANYGYTFGSGTRLTVV.

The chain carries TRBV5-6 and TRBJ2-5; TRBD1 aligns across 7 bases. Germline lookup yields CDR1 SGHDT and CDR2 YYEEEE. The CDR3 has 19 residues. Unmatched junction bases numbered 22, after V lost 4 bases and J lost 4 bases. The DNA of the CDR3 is TGTGCCAGCAGCCAGGGTCCGGGATCGAGGGACAGCCTAGCAGAGACCCAGTACTTC. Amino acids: CASSQGPGSRDSLAETQYF.

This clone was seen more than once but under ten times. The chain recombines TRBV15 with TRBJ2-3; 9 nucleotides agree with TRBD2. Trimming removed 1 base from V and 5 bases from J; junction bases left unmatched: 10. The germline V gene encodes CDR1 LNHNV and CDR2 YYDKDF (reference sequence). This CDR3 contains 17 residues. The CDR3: CATSRAAGREGRDTQYF. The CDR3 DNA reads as TGTGCCACCAGCAGAGCAGCGGGGCGGGAGGGAAGAGATACGCAGTATTTT.

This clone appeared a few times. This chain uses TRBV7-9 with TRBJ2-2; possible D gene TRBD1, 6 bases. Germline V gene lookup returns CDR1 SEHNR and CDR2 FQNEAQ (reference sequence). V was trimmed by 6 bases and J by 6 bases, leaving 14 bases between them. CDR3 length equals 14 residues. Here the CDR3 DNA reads TGTGCCAGCAGACGGGACACCTCCGCCGGGGAGCTGTTTTTT. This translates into CASRRDTSAGELFF.

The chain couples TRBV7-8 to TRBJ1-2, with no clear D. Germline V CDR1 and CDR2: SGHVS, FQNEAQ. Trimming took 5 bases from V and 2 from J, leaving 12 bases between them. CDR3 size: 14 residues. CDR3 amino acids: CASSPHLINYGYTF. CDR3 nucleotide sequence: TGTGCCAGCAGCCCACACCTTATAAACTATGGCTACACCTTC.

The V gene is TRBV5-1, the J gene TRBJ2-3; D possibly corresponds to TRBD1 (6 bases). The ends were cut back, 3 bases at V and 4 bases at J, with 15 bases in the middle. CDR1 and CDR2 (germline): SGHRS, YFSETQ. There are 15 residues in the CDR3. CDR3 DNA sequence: TGCGCCAGCAGCTGGGCCGGGGACAAGGCAGATACGCAGTATTTT. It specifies CASSWAGDKADTQYF.

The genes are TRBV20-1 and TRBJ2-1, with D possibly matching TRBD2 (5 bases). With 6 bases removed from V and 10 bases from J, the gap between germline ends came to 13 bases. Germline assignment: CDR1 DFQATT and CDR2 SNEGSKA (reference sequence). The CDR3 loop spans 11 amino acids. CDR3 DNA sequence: TGCAGTGCAACCTCTAGCTACGAGCAGTTCTTC. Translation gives CSATSSYEQFF.

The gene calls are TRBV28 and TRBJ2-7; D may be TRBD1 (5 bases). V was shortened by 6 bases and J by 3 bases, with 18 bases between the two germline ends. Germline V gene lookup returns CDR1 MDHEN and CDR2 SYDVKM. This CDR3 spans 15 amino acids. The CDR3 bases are TGTGCCAGCAGCTTGACAGCCCGTCTTAACTACGAGCAGTACTTC. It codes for CASSLTARLNYEQYF.

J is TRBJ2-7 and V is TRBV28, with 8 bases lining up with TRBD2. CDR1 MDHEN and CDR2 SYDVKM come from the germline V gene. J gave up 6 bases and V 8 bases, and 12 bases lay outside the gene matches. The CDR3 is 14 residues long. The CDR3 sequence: CASGKYASGFEQYF. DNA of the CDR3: TGTGCCAGCGGAAAGTACGCTAGCGGGTTCGAGCAGTACTTC. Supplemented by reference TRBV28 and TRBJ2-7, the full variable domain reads DVKVTQSSRYLVKRTGEKVFLECVQDMDHENMFWYRQDPGLGLRLIYFSYDVKMKEKGDIPEGYSVSREKKERFSLILESASTNQTSMYLCASGKYASGFEQYFGPGTRLTVT.

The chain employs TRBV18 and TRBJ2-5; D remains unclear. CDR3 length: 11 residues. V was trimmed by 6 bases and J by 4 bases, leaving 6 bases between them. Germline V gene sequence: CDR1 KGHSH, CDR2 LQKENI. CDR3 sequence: CASSPRETQYF. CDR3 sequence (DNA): TGTGCCAGCTCTCCTAGAGAGACCCAGTACTTC.

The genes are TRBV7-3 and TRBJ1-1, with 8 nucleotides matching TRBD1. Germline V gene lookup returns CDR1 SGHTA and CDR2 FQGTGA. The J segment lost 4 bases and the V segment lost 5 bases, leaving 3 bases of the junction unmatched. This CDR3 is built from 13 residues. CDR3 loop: CASSATGGTEAFF. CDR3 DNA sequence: TGTGCCAGCAGCGCAACAGGGGGCACTGAAGCTTTCTTT. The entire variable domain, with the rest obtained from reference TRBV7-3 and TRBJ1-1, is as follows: GAGVSQTPSNKVTEKGKYVELRCDPISGHTALYWYRQSLGQGPEFLIYFQGTGAADDSGLPNDRFFAVRPEGSVSTLKIQRTERGDSAVYLCASSATGGTEAFFGQGTRLTVV.

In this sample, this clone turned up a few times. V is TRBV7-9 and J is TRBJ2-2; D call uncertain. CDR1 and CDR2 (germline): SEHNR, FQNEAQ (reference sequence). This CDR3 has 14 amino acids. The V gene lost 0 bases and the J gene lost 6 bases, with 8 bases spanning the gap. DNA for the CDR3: TGTGCCAGCAGCTTAGCCCCCGCGGCCGGGGAGCTGTTTTTT. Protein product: CASSLAPAAGELFF.

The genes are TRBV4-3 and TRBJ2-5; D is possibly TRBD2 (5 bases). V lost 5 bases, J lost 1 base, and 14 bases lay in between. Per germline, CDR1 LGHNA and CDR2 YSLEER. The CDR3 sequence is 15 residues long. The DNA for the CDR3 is TGCGCCAGCAGCAGGACTGTCTTAGGCCAAGAGACCCAGTACTTC. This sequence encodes CASSRTVLGQETQYF.

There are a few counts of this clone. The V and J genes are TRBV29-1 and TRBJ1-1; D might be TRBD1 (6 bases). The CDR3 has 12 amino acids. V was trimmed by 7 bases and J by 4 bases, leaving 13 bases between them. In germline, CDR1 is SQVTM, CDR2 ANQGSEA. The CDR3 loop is CSAVTGFTEAFF. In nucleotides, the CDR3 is TGCAGCGCCGTGACAGGCTTCACTGAAGCTTTCTTT.

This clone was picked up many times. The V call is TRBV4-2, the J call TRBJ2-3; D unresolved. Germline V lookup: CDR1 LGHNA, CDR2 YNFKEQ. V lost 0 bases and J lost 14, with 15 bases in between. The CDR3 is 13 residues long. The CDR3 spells CASSQDTASVGYF. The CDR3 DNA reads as TGTGCCAGCAGCCAAGATACGGCTAGTGTAGGGTATTTT.

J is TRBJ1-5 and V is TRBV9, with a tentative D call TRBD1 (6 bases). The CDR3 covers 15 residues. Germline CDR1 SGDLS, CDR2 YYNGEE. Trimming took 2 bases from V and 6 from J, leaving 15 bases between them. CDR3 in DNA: TGTGCCAGCAGCGTCTCAGGGGTTCGGGGTCAGCCCCAGCATTTT. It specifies CASSVSGVRGQPQHF.

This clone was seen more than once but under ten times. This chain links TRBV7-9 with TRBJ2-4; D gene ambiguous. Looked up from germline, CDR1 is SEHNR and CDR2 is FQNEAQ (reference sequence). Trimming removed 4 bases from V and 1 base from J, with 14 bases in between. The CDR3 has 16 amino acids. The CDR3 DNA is TGTGCCAGCAGCTCTCCCCCCATGGGCGCCAAAAACATTCAGTACTTC. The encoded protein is CASSSPPMGAKNIQYF.

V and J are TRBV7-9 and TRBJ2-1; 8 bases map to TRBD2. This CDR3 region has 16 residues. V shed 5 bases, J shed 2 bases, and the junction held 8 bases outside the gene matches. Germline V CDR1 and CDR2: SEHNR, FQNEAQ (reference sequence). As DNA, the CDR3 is TGTGCCAGCAGCCCCCCAATAGCGGGAACCTACAATGAGCAGTTCTTC. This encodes CASSPPIAGTYNEQFF.

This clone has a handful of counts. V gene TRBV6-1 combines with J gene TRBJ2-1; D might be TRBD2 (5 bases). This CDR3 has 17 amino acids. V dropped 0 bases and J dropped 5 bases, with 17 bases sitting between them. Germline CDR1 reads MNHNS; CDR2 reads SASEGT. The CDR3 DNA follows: TGTGCCAGCAGTGAAGCCGGAGCGGCAAACGGGCACAATGAGCAGTTCTTC. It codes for CASSEAGAANGHNEQFF.

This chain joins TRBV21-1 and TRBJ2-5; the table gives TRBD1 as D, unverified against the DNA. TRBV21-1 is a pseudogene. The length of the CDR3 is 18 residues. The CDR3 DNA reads TGTGCCAGCAGCAAGACAGGGGGCGCAATACCTGGGAAATGGGCCCAGTACTTC. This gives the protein CASSKTGGAIPGKWAQYF.

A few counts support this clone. The CDR3 sequence: CASSSTGQVGGETQYF. In nucleotides, the CDR3 is TGTGCCAGCAGCTCAACCGGACAGGTGGGGGGAGAGACCCAGTACTTC. The chain uses TRBV7-9 and TRBJ2-5, with D perhaps matching TRBD1 (7 bases). V was trimmed by 4 bases and J by 4 bases, leaving 19 bases between them. This CDR3 contains 16 residues. Germline V lookup: CDR1 SEHNR, CDR2 FQNEAQ (reference sequence).

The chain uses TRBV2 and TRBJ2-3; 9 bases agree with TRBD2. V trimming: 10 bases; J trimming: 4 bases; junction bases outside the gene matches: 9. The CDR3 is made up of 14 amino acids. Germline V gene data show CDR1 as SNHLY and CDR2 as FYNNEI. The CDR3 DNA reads TGTGCCACCGGGGGCGGGAGGGCCGCAGATACGCAGTATTTT. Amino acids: CATGGGRAADTQYF.

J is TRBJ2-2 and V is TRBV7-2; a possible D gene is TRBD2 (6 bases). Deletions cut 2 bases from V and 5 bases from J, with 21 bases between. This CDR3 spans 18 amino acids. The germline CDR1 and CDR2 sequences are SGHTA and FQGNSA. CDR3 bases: TGTGCCAGCAGCTTAAAGGCTATCTCCCACGCGGGGACCGGGGAGCTGTTTTTT. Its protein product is CASSLKAISHAGTGELFF. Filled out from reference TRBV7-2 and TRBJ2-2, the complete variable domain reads GAGVSQSPSNKVTEKGKDVELRCDPISGHTALYWYRQSLGQGLEFLIYFQGNSAPDKSGLPSDRFSAERTGGSVSTLTIQRTQQEDSAVYLCASSLKAISHAGTGELFFGEGSRLTVL.

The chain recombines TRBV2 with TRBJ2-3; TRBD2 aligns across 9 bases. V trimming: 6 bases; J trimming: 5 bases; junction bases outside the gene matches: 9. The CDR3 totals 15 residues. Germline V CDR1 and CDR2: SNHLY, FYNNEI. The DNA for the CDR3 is TGTGCCAGCAGAAAGCGGGAGGCCACAGGAGATACGCAGTATTTT. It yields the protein CASRKREATGDTQYF.

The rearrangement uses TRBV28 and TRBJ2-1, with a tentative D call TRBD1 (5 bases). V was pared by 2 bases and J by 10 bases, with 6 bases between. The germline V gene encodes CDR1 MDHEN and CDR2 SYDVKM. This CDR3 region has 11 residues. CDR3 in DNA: TGTGCCAGCAGTTTACCAGGGGAGCAGTTCTTC. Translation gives CASSLPGEQFF.

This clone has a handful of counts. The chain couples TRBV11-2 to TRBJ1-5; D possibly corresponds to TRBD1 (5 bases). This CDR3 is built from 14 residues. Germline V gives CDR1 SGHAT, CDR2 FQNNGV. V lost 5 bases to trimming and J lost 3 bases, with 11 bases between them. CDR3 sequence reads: CASSPQGFNQPQHF. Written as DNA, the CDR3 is TGTGCCAGCAGCCCTCAGGGATTCAATCAGCCCCAGCATTTT.